The rows below give T cell receptor beta chains drawn from one sample of a study of OX40 agonist ivuxolimab in advanced cancers. Clones were sequenced by immunoSEQ multiplex PCR, and TCRdb holds only the in-frame ones, with some missing. The sample shows tens of thousands of clones, 84% of them seen only once. Sequencing was performed on CD4+ or CD8+ T cells sorted from blood, taken in a trial of the OX40 agonist ivuxolimab. These receptors all stem from an adult with an advanced solid tumor such as melanoma, head and neck, liver or kidney cancer. Each CDR3 is given with its conserved first and last residue. The D gene is left open where the match is weak. Not every row has a clone size; where given, it reads once, few, many or a size class.

>-|-|TRBJ1-4|TRBV7-9
TGTGCCATCCCAGACAGTGACCTAGCAACTAATGAAAAACTGTTTTTT
CAIPDSDLATNEKLFF
>-|-|TRBJ1-2|TRBV7-9
TGTGCCAGCTCACAGGGTAATGGCTACACCTTC
CASSQGNGYTF
>-|TRBD1|TRBJ2-3|TRBV7-3
TGTGCCAGCAGCATAGGACAGGGTGGACCAGATACGCAGTATTTT
CASSIGQGGPDTQYF
>once|TRBD1|TRBJ2-3|TRBV13
TGTGCCAGCAGCTGGGACAGGGGGCAAGGAACAGATACGCAGTATTTT
CASSWDRGQGTDTQYF
>-|-|TRBJ1-4|TRBV6-1
TGTGCCAGCAGTGACTTGGTACCTAATCCAACTAATGAAAAACTGTTTTTT
CASSDLVPNPTNEKLFF
>-|TRBD1|TRBJ2-7|TRBV6-4
TGTGCCAGCAGTGACTCCCCGGGACAGGCTGGCGAGCAGTACTTC
CASSDSPGQAGEQYF
>-|-|TRBJ1-1|TRBV28
TGTGCCAGCAGTTTGATTCTCGGGCCCCGCGCTTTCTTT
CASSLILGPRAFF
>few|-|TRBJ1-5|TRBV11-2
TGTGCCAGCAGCTTGGCCGGGGACGGTCAGCCCCAGCATTTT
CASSLAGDGQPQHF
>once|-|TRBJ1-1|TRBV27
TGTGCCAGCAGTCCCGAGGCGAGGAGGACTGAAGCTTTCTTT
CASSPEARRTEAFF
>-|TRBD1|TRBJ1-2|TRBV4-1
TGCGCCAGCAGCCAAGAAACAGGGGTAGGCTATGGCTACACCTTC
CASSQETGVGYGYTF
>once|TRBD1|TRBJ2-5|TRBV7-9
TGTGCCAGCAGCTCAAACAGGGGCCCCTATCAGGAGACCCAGTACTTC
CASSSNRGPYQETQYF
>-|-|TRBJ1-6|TRBV11-3
TGTGCCAGCAGCTTAGATTCAGTTTCGGCGTTCAATTCACCCCTCCACTTT
CASSLDSVSAFNSPLHF
>once|-|TRBJ2-1|TRBV5-4
TGTGCCAGCAGCCCCACTAACAATGAGCAGTTCTTC
CASSPTNNEQFF
>-|-|TRBJ2-7|TRBV6-1
TGTGCCAGCAGTGAATTGTTAGGGACCTACGAGCAGTACTTC
CASSELLGTYEQYF
>-|-|TRBJ2-2|TRBV30
TGTGCCTGGGGAGACGGGGAGCTGTTTTTT
CAWGDGELFF
>-|-|TRBJ2-7|TRBV4-1
TGCGCCAGCAGCCCCCCCTCGAGGGAGCAGTACTTC
CASSPPSREQYF
>-|-|TRBJ2-1|TRBV27
TGTGCCAGCAGTTTGGTTCTAGCGCTTTACAATGAGCAGTTCTTC
CASSLVLALYNEQFF
>-|TRBD2|TRBJ2-1|TRBV28
TGTGCCAGCAGTCTGGGGGGGAGAATCTACAATGAGCAGTTCTTC
CASSLGGRIYNEQFF
>-|TRBD1|TRBJ2-7|TRBV5-4
TGTGCCAGCAGTGACAGGGGGCTCTACGAGCAGTACTTC
CASSDRGLYEQYF
>-|-|TRBJ2-1|TRBV4-1
TGCGCCAGCAGCCAAGCGCAAGAAAGGCAGTTCTTC
CASSQAQERQFF
>-|TRBD1|TRBJ2-3|TRBV15
TGTGCCACCAGGAGCGGGACAGGGGGCGCAGATACGCAGTATTTT
CATRSGTGGADTQYF
>-|-|TRBJ1-4|TRBV6-1
TGTGCCAGCAAAATAGGAAATGAAAAACTGTTTTTT
CASKIGNEKLFF
>-|-|TRBJ1-1|TRBV5-1
TGCGCCAGCAGCTTGATGTCACCTACGAACACTGAAGCTTTCTTT
CASSLMSPTNTEAFF
>-|-|TRBJ1-1|TRBV18
TGTGCCAGCTCACAGCCCCGGGACTTGAACACTGAAGCTTTCTTT
CASSQPRDLNTEAFF
>-|TRBD2|TRBJ2-7|TRBV23-1
TGCGCCAGCAGTCCCGCGACCCCTCTAGCGGGAGGGCCTAGGGAGCAGTACTTC
CASSPATPLAGGPREQYF
>-|TRBD1|TRBJ2-7|TRBV30
TGTGCCTGGAGTCCCGGGACAGGGGAAGCCTACGAGCAGTACTTC
CAWSPGTGEAYEQYF
>-|-|TRBJ1-1|TRBV30
TGTGCCTGGAGTGTCGGACTGAAAGCTTTCTTT
CAWSVGLKAFF
>-|TRBD2|TRBJ2-1|TRBV5-1
TGCGCCAGCAGCTTGGCTCTAGCGGCCTACAATGAGCAGTTCTTC
CASSLALAAYNEQFF
>-|-|TRBJ2-7|TRBV7-6
TGTGCCAGCAGCTTACCCAGCTCCTACGAGCAGTACTTC
CASSLPSSYEQYF
>-|-|TRBJ2-5|TRBV27
TGTGCCAGCAGTTCTGGGACGGAAGAGACCCAGTACTTC
CASSSGTEETQYF
>-|-|TRBJ1-2|TRBV29-1
TGCAGCGTTGTAGCGCAGGGCTACACCTTC
CSVVAQGYTF
>-|-|TRBJ2-7|TRBV6-5
TGTGCCAGCTCGGCAGGGACCTACGAGCAGTACTTC
CASSAGTYEQYF
>-|-|TRBJ2-7|TRBV7-9
TGTGCCAGCAGCTTTGAACGGACAGTCTCCAACGAGCAGTACTTC
CASSFERTVSNEQYF
>-|-|TRBJ2-2|TRBV6-5
TGTGCCAGCAGTCCGACTAGTACCGGGGAGCTGTTTTTT
CASSPTSTGELFF
>-|-|TRBJ1-1|TRBV5-6
TGTGCCAGCAGCTTGGCCAGGGTCACTGAAGCTTTCTTT
CASSLARVTEAFF
>once|-|TRBJ2-2|TRBV5-6
TGTGCCAGCAGGTGGACAGTGAACACCGGGGAGCTGTTTTTT
CASRWTVNTGELFF
>-|-|TRBJ1-5|TRBV9
TGTGCCAGCAGCGTGGGGGGTAAGGGACAGCCCCAGCATTTT
CASSVGGKGQPQHF
>-|-|TRBJ2-7|TRBV7-2
TGTGCCAGCAGCTACCGGGACGGTAGCTCCTACGAGCAGTACTTC
CASSYRDGSSYEQYF
>-|-|TRBJ2-5|TRBV5-4
TGTGCCAGCAGCCCAGGGACCCTCGGCGAGACCCAGTACTTC
CASSPGTLGETQYF
>-|TRBD2|TRBJ2-1|TRBV4-1
TGCGCCAGCAGCCCGGGACTAGCGGGGGGGCCCGGCAATGAGCAGTTCTTC
CASSPGLAGGPGNEQFF
>many|-|TRBJ1-4|TRBV29-1
TGCAGCGTTGAAGATGTCGGAAAACTGTTTTTT
CSVEDVGKLFF
>-|-|TRBJ2-7|TRBV30
TGTGCCTGGAGTTACAGGGTTCACGAGCAGTACTTC
CAWSYRVHEQYF